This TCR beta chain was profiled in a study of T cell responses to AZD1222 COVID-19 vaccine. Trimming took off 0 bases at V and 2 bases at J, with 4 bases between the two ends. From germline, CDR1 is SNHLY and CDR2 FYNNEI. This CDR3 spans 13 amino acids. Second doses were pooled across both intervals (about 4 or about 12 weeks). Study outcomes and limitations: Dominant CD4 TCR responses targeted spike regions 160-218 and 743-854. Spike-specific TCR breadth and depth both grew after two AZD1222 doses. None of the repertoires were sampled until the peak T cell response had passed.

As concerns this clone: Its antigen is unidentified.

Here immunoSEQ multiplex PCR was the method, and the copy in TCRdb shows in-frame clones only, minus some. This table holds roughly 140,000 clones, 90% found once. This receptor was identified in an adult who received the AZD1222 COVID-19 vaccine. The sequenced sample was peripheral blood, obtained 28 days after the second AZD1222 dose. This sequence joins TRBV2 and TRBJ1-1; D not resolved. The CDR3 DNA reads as TGTGCCAGCAGTGAAGCGCCCAACACTGAAGCTTTCTTT. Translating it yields CASSEAPNTEAFF.